This paragraph reports one T cell receptor (beta chain). No antigen is known for it. Sequencing was performed with immunoSEQ multiplex PCR; in TCRdb, only in-frame clones are kept and a portion is missing. The data contain about 120,000 clones, roughly 90% of them singletons. This record comes from a study of T cell responses to AZD1222 COVID-19 vaccine. Overall study findings and caveats: Donors skewed white British and female; clonal diversity was possibly underestimated. Regions 160-218 and 743-854 held dominance among vaccine-associated CD4 TCRs, which spanned spike. In the spike-specific TCR repertoire, nearly half reportedly target unmutated variant regions.

The length of the CDR3 is 12 residues. CDR1 LGHDT and CDR2 YNNKEL come from the germline V gene (reference sequence). V was clipped by 3 bases and J by 5 bases, with 6 bases between them. This clonotype was sampled from an adult who received the MenACWY meningococcal vaccine as a control. The sequencing used peripheral blood, collected 28 days after the second dose of the MenACWY control vaccine. V is TRBV3-1 (or the pseudogene TRBV3-2) and J is TRBJ2-3; D remains unclear. CDR3 in amino acids: CASSHSRDTQYF. CDR3 DNA: TGTGCCAGCAGCCATTCACGAGATACGCAGTATTTT.